This T cell receptor (beta chain) came from a study of monozygotic twins with inflammatory bowel disease. Study-level findings and limits: Especially with disease activity, IBD patients shared fewer clonotypes with others than healthy twins did. Variability may have been added to patient repertoires by differing immunosuppressive treatments.

Worth noting for this clonotype: Its antigen is unidentified.

The CDR3 spans 15 residues. The germline CDR1 and CDR2 sequences are SGHDT and YYEEEE. TCRdb re-analyzed the 5' RACE reads; it lists each CDR3 protein once, without DNA. This table holds about 350,000 distinct CDR3 sequences. This TCR came from a human donor with ulcerative colitis or Crohn's disease, or a healthy co-twin of an affected twin (not recorded which). The J gene is TRBJ2-1, the V gene TRBV5-6; the D call from TCRdb, TRBD2, cannot be confirmed without DNA. Sample: blood. The CDR3 sequence: CASSLGGRGYNEQFF.